This T cell receptor beta chain derives from a study of CD8+ T cells in alopecia areata. At the level of the study: Recipient mice, roughly 6-10-week-old female C3H/HeJ animals, received skin from approximately 6-13-month-old C3H/HeJ graft donors with spontaneous alopecia.

Trimming took 0 bases from V and 1 from J; bases not matched to a gene: 3. The length of the CDR3 is 16 residues. CDR1 is NSQYPW, CDR2 LRSPGD, per germline (reference sequence). Study-level points and caveats: Sharing of TCR sequences between patients (possibly for HLA-related reasons) was less clear than in mice. Elevated clonality characterized lesional scalp relative to normal scalp, particularly in alopecia totalis/universalis.

Extracted from the samples, RNA was reverse transcribed into cDNA to serve as the sequencing template. The protocol was immunoSEQ multiplex PCR, while the TCRdb copy is restricted to in-frame clones and leaves out a portion. The profile covers approximately 280,000 clones, none occurring a single time. Turning to this clone: The target antigen is unknown. The genes and germline here are from mouse. The DNA ends 4 residues before the CDR3 does, and the rest of the CDR3 is filled in from the germline J gene.

Combined cutaneous lymph node cells underwent sorting by CD4, CD8alpha, NKG2D, NKG2ACE and additional markers. The source material was CD4+ T cells sorted from a lymph node. The TCR comes from a C3H/HeJ mouse with alopecia areata. This mouse strain has H2-k as its MHC haplotype. This chain joins TRBV1 and TRBJ2-1; TRBD2 aligns across 7 bases. Partial CDR3 DNA: TGCACCTGCAGTGCAGATGTCTGGGGGAACTATGCT. Amino acid sequence: CTCSADVWGNYA. The entire CDR3 reads CTCSADVWGNYAEQFF.